A selection of T cell receptor beta chains follows, all from one sample in a study of control samples from healthy donors and cancer patients. Measured with immunoSEQ multiplex PCR; TCRdb has only the in-frame clones, and not every one. The table shows about 50,000 clones, with over 85% occurring only once. The sample was PBMCs. These receptors were taken from a woman in her forties or fifties with head and neck cancer. Each CDR3 is given with its conserved first and last residue. D genes are given only for firm matches. Clone size, where shown, is once, few, many, or a class for clones that have expanded.

clone size	V gene	J gene	D gene	CDR3 DNA	CDR3 protein
.	TRBV11-2	TRBJ2-1	.	TGTGCCAGCAGCAAATCGACGACTTACAATGAGCAGTTCTTC	CASSKSTTYNEQFF
.	TRBV7-2	TRBJ2-3	TRBD1	TGTGCCAGCAGCTTGTGGCTACAGGGGTCGGGCACAGATACGCAGTATTTT	CASSLWLQGSGTDTQYF
few	TRBV7-2	TRBJ2-3	TRBD2	TGTGCCAGCAGCTACGGGACTAGCCGCACAGATACGCAGTATTTT	CASSYGTSRTDTQYF
.	TRBV25-1	TRBJ2-7	.	TGTGCCAGCCAAGCCACCGGGACAACTCCCTACGAGCAGTACTTC	CASQATGTTPYEQYF
.	TRBV5-1	TRBJ2-5	.	TGCGCCAGCAGCTCCGGGACGGATGTCCAAGAGACCCAGTACTTC	CASSSGTDVQETQYF
.	TRBV24-1	TRBJ2-1	TRBD2	TGTGCCACCAGTGATCGGATGGCGGGAGACTACAATGAGCAGTTCTTC	CATSDRMAGDYNEQFF
once	TRBV5-1	TRBJ1-1	.	TGCGCCAGCACGGACGGAATGAACACTGAAGCTTTCTTT	CASTDGMNTEAFF
.	TRBV1	TRBJ2-7	.	TGCACCAGCAGCCAAAGATCGCCACTGGGGACTAGCGGGGGGTCGAGCTCCTACGAGCAGTACTTC	CTSSQRSPLGTSGGSSSYEQYF
.	TRBV9	TRBJ2-7	.	TGTGCCAGCAGCGGCGGACATAGCTCCTACGAGCAGTACTTC	CASSGGHSSYEQYF
.	TRBV5-1	TRBJ1-5	.	TGCGCCAGCCGGAAGGATAGCAATCAGCCCCAGCATTTT	CASRKDSNQPQHF
.	TRBV5-1	TRBJ1-4	TRBD1	TGCGCCAGCAGTTCTACGGACAGGACAACTAATGAAAAACTGTTTTTT	CASSSTDRTTNEKLFF
.	TRBV6-5	TRBJ2-3	.	TGTGCCAGCAGTCCCTCAATCACAGATACGCAGTATTTT	CASSPSITDTQYF
once	TRBV20-1	TRBJ2-5	.	TGCAGTGCTAGTTATCTGGAGACCCAGTACTTC	CSASYLETQYF
.	TRBV28	TRBJ1-2	.	TGTGCCAGCAGCCTGAGGGGACGGTTCTATGGCTACACCTTC	CASSLRGRFYGYTF
.	TRBV7-2	TRBJ1-1	.	TGTGCCAGCAGCTCACAACCGAACACTGAAGCTTTCTTT	CASSSQPNTEAFF